The rows below give T cell receptor beta chains drawn from one sample of a study of cytomegalovirus exposure and HLA in healthy donors. Clones were read by immunoSEQ multiplex PCR, and TCRdb kept only the in-frame ones, dropping some. The sample has around 150,000 clones, roughly three quarters seen once. The sample was PBMCs. These receptors came from a man younger than 30 in good health and CMV-seropositive. Both conserved end residues are part of each CDR3. D genes are given only for firm matches. A row's size may be missing; if present it is once, few, many or a size class.

size	D	V	J	CDR3	DNA
NA	TRBD2	TRBV4-2	TRBJ2-7	CASSTRAGSAYEQYF	TGTGCCAGCAGCACCCGAGCGGGGTCCGCCTACGAGCAGTACTTC
few	TRBD1	TRBV4-1	TRBJ1-1	CASSQGQGWYGEAFF	TGCGCCAGCAGCCAAGGACAGGGATGGTATGGTGAAGCTTTCTTT
NA	NA	TRBV19	TRBJ2-5	CASSSLGRGRETQYF	TGTGCCAGTAGTTCCTTGGGCAGGGGGAGGGAGACCCAGTACTTC
NA	TRBD1	TRBV11-1	TRBJ1-4	CASSLDRANEKLFF	TGTGCCAGCAGCCTCGACAGGGCAAATGAAAAACTGTTTTTT
NA	NA	TRBV27	TRBJ2-1	CASSLRSQDNEQFF	TGTGCCAGCAGTTTAAGGTCCCAGGACAATGAGCAGTTCTTC
NA	NA	TRBV27	TRBJ1-2	CASSLGGLSGYTF	TGTGCCAGCAGTTTGGGCGGGTTGAGTGGCTACACCTTC
NA	NA	TRBV29-1	TRBJ2-7	CSVADRSSYEQYF	TGCAGCGTTGCGGATAGGAGCTCCTACGAGCAGTACTTC
NA	NA	TRBV4-1	TRBJ2-7	CASSQDASYEQYF	TGCGCCAGCAGCCAAGATGCGAGCTACGAGCAGTACTTC
few	NA	TRBV15	TRBJ1-3	CATSRAGPNTIYF	TGTGCCACCAGTCGGGCAGGGCCCAACACCATATATTTT
NA	NA	TRBV27	TRBJ2-1	CASRVSGPFYNEQFF	TGTGCCAGCAGGGTCAGCGGACCGTTCTACAATGAGCAGTTCTTC
NA	TRBD1	TRBV30	TRBJ2-7	CAWSAPRGYSYEQYF	TGTGCCTGGAGTGCACCCAGGGGGTACTCCTACGAGCAGTACTTC
once	NA	TRBV29-1	TRBJ2-2	CSVEFLEPGELFF	TGCAGCGTTGAATTTTTGGAGCCCGGGGAGCTGTTTTTT
NA	TRBD2	TRBV5-1	TRBJ2-7	CASSLGGDGGLAELYEQYF	TGCGCCAGCAGCTTGGGGGGGGATGGGGGACTAGCGGAGCTATACGAGCAGTACTTC
NA	TRBD2	TRBV4-1	TRBJ2-3	CASSPPNTRAGSGDTQYF	TGCGCCAGCAGCCCCCCGAATACAAGAGCGGGATCGGGAGATACGCAGTATTTT